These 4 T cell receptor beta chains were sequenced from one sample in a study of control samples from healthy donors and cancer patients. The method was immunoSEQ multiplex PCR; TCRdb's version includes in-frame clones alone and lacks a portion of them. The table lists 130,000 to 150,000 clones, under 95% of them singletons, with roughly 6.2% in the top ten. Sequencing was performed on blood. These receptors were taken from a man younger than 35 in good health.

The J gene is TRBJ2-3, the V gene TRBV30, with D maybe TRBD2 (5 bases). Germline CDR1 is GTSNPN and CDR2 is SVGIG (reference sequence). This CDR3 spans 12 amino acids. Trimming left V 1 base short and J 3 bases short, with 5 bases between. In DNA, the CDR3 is TGTGCCTGGAGTGGGACTACAGATACGCAGTATTTT. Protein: CAWSGTTDTQYF.

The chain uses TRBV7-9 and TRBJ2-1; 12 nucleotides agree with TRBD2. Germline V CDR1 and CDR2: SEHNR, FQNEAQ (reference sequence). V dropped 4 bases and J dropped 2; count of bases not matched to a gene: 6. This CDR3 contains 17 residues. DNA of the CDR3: TGTGCCAGCAGCTCAGACGCTAGCGGGAGGGCCTACAATGAGCAGTTCTTC. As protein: CASSSDASGRAYNEQFF. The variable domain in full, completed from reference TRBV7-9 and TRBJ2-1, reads DTGVSQNPRHKITKRGQNVTFRCDPISEHNRLYWYRQTLGQGPEFLTYFQNEAQLEKSRLLSDRFSAERPKGSFSTLEIQRTEQGDSAMYLCASSSDASGRAYNEQFFGPGTRLTVL.

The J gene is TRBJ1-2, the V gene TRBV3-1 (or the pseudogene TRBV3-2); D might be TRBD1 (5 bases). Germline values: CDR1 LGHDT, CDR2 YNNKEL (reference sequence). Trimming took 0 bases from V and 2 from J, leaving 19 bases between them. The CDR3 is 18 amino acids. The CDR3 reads CASSQEYSKGTPNYGYTF. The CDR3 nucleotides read TGTGCCAGCAGCCAAGAATATAGCAAAGGGACCCCCAACTATGGCTACACCTTC.

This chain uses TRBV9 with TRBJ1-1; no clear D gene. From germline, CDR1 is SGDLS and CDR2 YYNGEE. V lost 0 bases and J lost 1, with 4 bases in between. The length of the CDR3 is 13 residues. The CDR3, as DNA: TGTGCCAGCAGCGTAGCCCGGAACACTGAAGCTTTCTTT. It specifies CASSVARNTEAFF.